The present T cell receptor beta chain was sequenced within a study of human T cells and chemical hapten exposure. About the research overall: Application of 0.01% DPC to the upper back was done by patch test, with a reading at 6 days.

The CDR3 spans 14 residues. Trimming shortened V by 2 bases and J by 3 bases, and 8 bases separated the two germline ends. The germline gives CDR1 SGHAT, CDR2 FQDESV (reference sequence). Specified time point: patch test 3, about 24 weeks after DPC sensitization. As for treatment: therapeutic diphenylcyclopropenone sensitization with weekly scalp DPC. Library construction involved attaching unique molecular identifiers to individual cDNA molecules, which allowed quantitative, reproducible TCR counting. One entry per CDR3 protein results from TCRdb running MiXCR on the RACE reads. This table has about 160,000 distinct CDR3 sequences, 25% to 30% appearing once. This clonotype was counted once.

The sequencing here drew on whole blood, taken in connection with sensitization to the hapten diphenylcyclopropenone (DPC). The chain combines TRBV11-1 with TRBJ2-1; a possible D gene is TRBD2 (6 bases). The TCR originated in a woman in her late teens or twenties with alopecia areata. Some clones in this sample may be carry-over from other donors' samples. The CDR3 loop reads CASSLRGNYNEQFF. CDR3 DNA sequence: TGTGCCAGCAGCTTACGCGGGAACTACAATGAGCAGTTCTTC.